The rows below give T cell receptor beta chains drawn from one sample of a study of cytomegalovirus exposure and HLA in healthy donors. Method: immunoSEQ multiplex PCR; TCRdb's copy keeps in-frame clones and lacks some. This sample has 94,000 or so clones, with over 70% found just once. Sequencing used PBMCs. The receptors were gathered from a man in his sixties in good health and CMV-seronegative. CDR3s include the opening cysteine and the closing phenylalanine or tryptophan. D genes are given only for firm matches. Only part of the rows carry a size: once, few, many, or a class if the clone is expanded.

V,D,J,size,CDR3,DNA
TRBV19,TRBD2,TRBJ2-5,few,CATREGQVQETQYF,TGTGCCACCCGGGAGGGGCAGGTCCAAGAGACCCAGTACTTC
TRBV28,TRBD1,TRBJ2-7,-,CASSLGQTGEQYF,TGTGCCAGCAGTTTGGGGCAGACAGGGGAGCAGTACTTC
TRBV5-1,-,TRBJ2-5,-,CASSLQDQETQYF,TGCGCCAGCAGCTTGCAGGACCAAGAGACCCAGTACTTC
TRBV4-1,-,TRBJ2-5,-,CASSPTTRTGRGETQYF,TGCGCCAGCAGTCCAACAACTAGGACAGGGAGGGGGGAGACCCAGTACTTC
TRBV5-1,TRBD2,TRBJ2-5,-,CASSLASLSGRASSEQETQYF,TGCGCCAGCAGCTTGGCTTCCCTTAGCGGGAGGGCCTCAAGTGAACAAGAGACCCAGTACTTC
TRBV12-5,TRBD1,TRBJ1-2,-,CASGPGGTGPSNYGYTF,TGTGCTAGTGGTCCCGGCGGGACAGGGCCCTCTAACTATGGCTACACCTTC
TRBV28,TRBD1,TRBJ1-1,-,CASTPTGGAPEAFF,TGTGCCAGCACCCCGACAGGGGGGGCCCCTGAAGCTTTCTTT
TRBV25-1,TRBD2,TRBJ2-1,-,CASKASGNEQFF,TGTGCCAGCAAGGCTAGCGGGAATGAGCAGTTCTTC
TRBV2,TRBD1,TRBJ1-1,few,CASSEGQMNTEAFF,TGTGCCAGCAGTGAGGGACAGATGAACACTGAAGCTTTCTTT
TRBV7-2,TRBD2,TRBJ2-1,-,CASSPRLAIYNEQFF,TGTGCCAGCAGTCCGCGACTAGCCATCTACAATGAGCAGTTCTTC
TRBV5-6,TRBD2,TRBJ2-1,-,CASSLEGTNPTNEQFF,TGTGCCAGCAGCTTGGAGGGGACTAACCCCACCAATGAGCAGTTCTTC
TRBV29-1,-,TRBJ1-2,-,CSVVVPGGSYGYTF,TGCAGCGTTGTTGTTCCAGGAGGGTCCTATGGCTACACCTTC
TRBV5-8,-,TRBJ2-7,-,CASSLGSGYEQYF,TGTGCCAGCAGCTTGGGTAGCGGATACGAGCAGTACTTC
TRBV19,TRBD1,TRBJ2-7,once,CASSLEPGQGVNEQYF,TGTGCCAGTAGTTTGGAACCGGGACAGGGGGTCAACGAGCAGTACTTC
TRBV10-3,TRBD2,TRBJ2-3,-,CAISPAGLGRTDTQYF,TGTGCCATCAGTCCCGCGGGACTAGGTCGCACAGATACGCAGTATTTT
TRBV29-1,TRBD2,TRBJ2-5,-,CSVEGGVKTQYF,TGCAGCGTTGAGGGAGGGGTGAAGACCCAGTACTTC
TRBV14,-,TRBJ2-7,-,CASSQGPYGPGHQYEQYF,TGTGCCAGCAGCCAAGGGCCCTATGGTCCAGGGCATCAGTACGAGCAGTACTTC
TRBV10-2,TRBD1,TRBJ1-1,-,CASNSRDRGRSEAFF,TGCGCCAGCAATTCGCGGGACAGGGGGCGTAGTGAAGCTTTCTTT
TRBV5-4,-,TRBJ1-1,-,CASSLEEGRNTEAFF,TGTGCCAGCAGCTTGGAGGAGGGACGTAACACTGAAGCTTTCTTT
TRBV7-2,-,TRBJ2-1,-,CASSVHGTDTINEQFF,TGTGCCAGCAGCGTACACGGGACTGACACTATCAATGAGCAGTTCTTC
TRBV7-2,-,TRBJ2-2,-,CASSFANTGELFF,TGTGCCAGCAGCTTCGCGAACACCGGGGAGCTGTTTTTT
TRBV4-1,TRBD2,TRBJ2-1,-,CASSRTSGIYNEQFF,TGCGCCAGCAGCAGGACTAGCGGGATTTACAATGAGCAGTTCTTC
TRBV21-1,-,TRBJ1-5,-,CASCPNRAGGQPQHF,TGTGCCAGCTGCCCAAACAGGGCAGGAGGCCAGCCCCAGCATTTT
TRBV2,TRBD1,TRBJ1-1,-,CASSEDRGRTSAFF,TGTGCCAGCAGTGAAGACAGGGGGCGGACGAGTGCTTTCTTT
TRBV5-1,TRBD2,TRBJ2-7,once,CASSLTSGSAEQYF,TGCGCCAGCAGCTTGACTAGCGGGAGTGCGGAGCAGTACTTC
TRBV14,TRBD1,TRBJ2-7,-,CASSQTPPGTGIEF,TGTGCCAGCAGCCAGACTCCCCCCGGGACAGGGATAGAATTC
TRBV19,-,TRBJ1-2,once,CASSIPTTGGYTF,TGTGCCAGTAGTATCCCCACAACGGGGGGCTACACCTTC
TRBV27,-,TRBJ2-6,-,CASVASGANVLTF,TGTGCCAGCGTGGCCTCTGGGGCCAACGTCCTGACTTTC
TRBV7-9,TRBD1,TRBJ1-1,-,CASSYPRDRGTEAFF,TGTGCCAGCAGCTACCCCCGGGACAGGGGAACTGAAGCTTTCTTT
TRBV7-2,TRBD2,TRBJ2-5,few,CASSQTSQQETQYF,TGTGCCAGCAGCCAGACTAGCCAACAAGAGACCCAGTACTTC
TRBV6-1,-,TRBJ1-1,-,CASSVAGDNTEAFF,TGTGCCAGCAGCGTCGCAGGGGACAACACTGAAGCTTTCTTT
TRBV6-6,-,TRBJ1-2,once,CASSNSQLEGYTF,TGTGCCAGCAGCAATAGTCAGTTGGAGGGCTACACCTTC
TRBV19,-,TRBJ2-7,-,CASLIGGHELTYEQYF,TGTGCCAGCCTGATAGGGGGACACGAACTTACCTACGAGCAGTACTTC
TRBV7-6,-,TRBJ2-5,-,CASSLAPRGQETQYF,TGTGCCAGCAGCTTAGCCCCAAGGGGTCAAGAGACCCAGTACTTC
TRBV9,-,TRBJ2-3,-,CASSSQSGLTDTQYF,TGTGCCAGCAGCTCCCAATCGGGTCTTACAGATACGCAGTATTTT
TRBV27,-,TRBJ2-7,-,CASSLFGGGGYEQYF,TGTGCCAGCAGTTTATTCGGCGGGGGCGGCTACGAGCAGTACTTC
TRBV28,-,TRBJ2-3,-,CASEGVAGQDTQYF,TGTGCCTCAGAGGGGGTAGCGGGCCAAGATACGCAGTATTTT
TRBV6-1,-,TRBJ2-3,-,CASTSEPSTDTQYF,TGTGCCAGCACATCGGAGCCAAGCACAGATACGCAGTATTTT
TRBV14,-,TRBJ2-7,-,CASSRTREGEQYF,TGTGCCAGCAGCCGGACAAGGGAAGGCGAGCAGTACTTC
TRBV5-6,-,TRBJ1-2,-,CASSSTSGTPYGYTF,TGTGCCAGCAGCTCGACCTCCGGGACACCCTATGGCTACACCTTC
TRBV9,-,TRBJ1-3,-,CASSVRPGLSSGNTIYF,TGTGCCAGCAGCGTAAGGCCAGGACTGAGCTCTGGAAACACCATATATTTT
TRBV28,TRBD1,TRBJ2-4,-,CASSLPTGGMAKNIQYF,TGTGCCAGCAGTTTGCCGACAGGGGGCATGGCCAAAAACATTCAGTACTTC
TRBV5-1,-,TRBJ2-1,-,CASSKVTGLNEQFF,TGCGCCAGCAGCAAGGTAACAGGCCTGAATGAGCAGTTCTTC
TRBV7-2,-,TRBJ2-7,once,CASSLGMGPYEQYF,TGTGCCAGCAGCTTAGGTATGGGGCCCTACGAGCAGTACTTC
TRBV6-5,-,TRBJ1-2,-,CASSYPPVGPSYGYTF,TGTGCCAGCAGTTACCCCCCCGTGGGGCCTTCCTATGGCTACACCTTC
TRBV6-5,-,TRBJ2-7,-,CASRTQERGEQYF,TGTGCCAGCAGGACACAAGAACGGGGCGAGCAGTACTTC
TRBV4-3,TRBD1,TRBJ1-2,few,CASSQGSGTGLTWRRVNYGYTF,TGCGCCAGCAGCCAAGGGTCCGGGACAGGACTCACGTGGAGGAGGGTTAACTATGGCTACACCTTC
TRBV6-1,-,TRBJ2-7,-,CASSAHVGGTDSYEQYF,TGTGCCAGCAGTGCCCATGTTGGGGGGACAGACTCCTACGAGCAGTACTTC
TRBV6-5,-,TRBJ1-1,-,CASSYYTGNMNTEAFF,TGTGCCAGCAGTTACTATACAGGCAACATGAACACTGAAGCTTTCTTT
TRBV4-2,TRBD2,TRBJ2-1,-,CASSQGGGAVDNEQFF,TGTGCCAGCAGCCAAGGGGGGGGTGCAGTCGACAATGAGCAGTTCTTC
TRBV9,-,TRBJ2-1,few,CASSASGTYNEQFF,TGTGCCAGCAGCGCATCAGGTACCTACAATGAGCAGTTCTTC
TRBV6-5,TRBD1,TRBJ1-4,-,CASSQGTGAEKLFF,TGTGCCAGCAGTCAAGGGACAGGGGCTGAAAAACTGTTTTTT
TRBV19,TRBD1,TRBJ1-5,-,CASSAQTGALRWAQHF,TGTGCCAGTAGTGCGCAGACAGGGGCCCTCAGGTGGGCCCAGCATTTT
TRBV28,TRBD1,TRBJ2-7,-,CASSLWTGTGTPYEQYF,TGTGCCAGCAGTTTATGGACCGGGACAGGGACTCCCTACGAGCAGTACTTC
TRBV10-3,TRBD1,TRBJ1-2,-,CAISEDRVYGYTF,TGTGCCATCAGTGAGGACAGGGTCTATGGCTACACCTTC
TRBV18,-,TRBJ1-1,-,CASSQKGGEVTEAFF,TGTGCCAGCTCCCAGAAGGGAGGGGAGGTCACTGAAGCTTTCTTT